Here is one TCR beta chain with its context. Clones were sequenced by immunoSEQ multiplex PCR, and TCRdb holds only the in-frame ones, with some missing. The table has 100,000 or so clones, 85% to 95% seen once; the top ten hold under 7.5%. V was pared by 4 bases and J by 3 bases, with 12 bases of the junction left unmatched. Germline V lookup: CDR1 MNHEY, CDR2 SMNVEV (reference sequence). CDR3 size: 16 residues. This sample was included in a study of blood T cell repertoires in COVID-19. Study overall: Italy, Spain and the United States were the sources of the convalescent and acute COVID-19 samples. Sources were T cells, B-cell-depleted T cells, or PBMCs; the material itself was cDNA or gDNA.

Input material: peripheral blood. The chain carries TRBV27 and TRBJ2-7, with 7 nucleotides matching TRBD1. The TCR originated in a woman aged 55-69 years with active COVID-19. In DNA form, the CDR3 reads TGTGCCAGCAGTTCTCACCTCTATCGGGACAGCTACGAGCAGTACTTC. Protein sequence: CASSSHLYRDSYEQYF.